The T cell receptor beta chain under discussion was sequenced for a study of T-cell reconstitution after alpha-beta-depleted transplantation in children. Study observations and caveats: Roughly two months post-transplant, alpha-beta T cells reportedly originated from several hundred graft clones that had expanded.

This clonotype occurred a few times. The antigen is undetermined. Germline lookup yields CDR1 MNHEY and CDR2 SMNVEV (reference sequence). J was trimmed by 7 bases and V by 5 bases; bases with no gene match: 14. The CDR3 consists of 15 residues. Preparing the TCRbeta library involved the use of unique molecular identifiers. TCRdb recomputed calls from the PCR reads with MiXCR, one row per CDR3 protein. The repertoire consists of about 980,000 distinct CDR3 sequences, with about 29% occurring once and the leading ten covering around 30%. The receptor comes from a boy under two years old who had a stem cell transplant for SCID, so the T cells may come from the graft donor. The genes are TRBV27 and TRBJ2-7; 7 nucleotides align to TRBD1. Specimen: PBMCs, mostly from graft donor cells, collected 360 days after TCRalphabeta/CD19-depleted stem cell transplant. This chain's CDR3 is CASSHGTANSGEQYF. Written as DNA, the CDR3 is TGTGCCAGCAGTCACGGGACAGCCAATTCGGGGGAGCAGTACTTC.